These T cell receptor beta chains were read from a single sample in a study of CD8 T cells in ankylosing spondylitis. TCRdb re-called the 5' RACE reads with MiXCR, one entry per CDR3 protein. The table includes approximately 39,000 distinct CDR3 sequences, around an eighth detected once. The sequencing input was synovial fluid, either unsorted or a sorted T cell fraction (not recorded which). The receptors were sampled from a male donor with ankylosing spondylitis. CDR3s leave out the opening cysteine and the closing phenylalanine or tryptophan. Each record gives: J gene, V gene, CDR3 protein.

TRBJ2-7	TRBV12-3/TRBV12-4	ASSGWTSGSYEQY
TRBJ1-3	TRBV2	ASSGGSAGNTIY
TRBJ2-1	TRBV30	AWALAGVSYEQF
TRBJ1-2	TRBV29-1	SVEEGYTNGYT
TRBJ2-1	TRBV20-1	SAPRGLGLAQVPRYNEQF
TRBJ1-6	TRBV4-3	ASSRTGENSPLH
TRBJ2-4	TRBV15	ATSRGLAADIQY
TRBJ2-7	TRBV7-9	ASSLSGWEQY
TRBJ2-2	TRBV4-2	ASSQVTGNTGELF
TRBJ2-1	TRBV28	ASSLNGRNNEQF
TRBJ1-4	TRBV27	ENSFAPRNEKLF
TRBJ2-1	TRBV12-3/TRBV12-4	ASSLGLAGVGWQF
TRBJ2-3	TRBV7-9	ASSQTSGSSTDTQY
TRBJ2-7	TRBV7-9	ASSSPGVPYEQY
TRBJ1-1	TRBV6-2/TRBV6-3	ASSYSSGKGRTEAF
TRBJ2-3	TRBV4-1	ASSQGRGNSDTQY
TRBJ2-7	TRBV4-2	ASSPGLSYEQY
TRBJ2-2	TRBV5-1	ASSGGTSGTGELF
TRBJ2-7	TRBV18	ASSPGWWISYEQY
TRBJ2-1	TRBV11-1	ASSLAAGSYNEQF
TRBJ2-3	TRBV15	ATSRDRGGPTDTQY
TRBJ1-5	TRBV6-4	ASSEQGGGNQPQH
TRBJ1-1	TRBV28	ASSFFRSFTEAF
TRBJ2-3	TRBV5-1	ASSLPSGRARDHTQY
TRBJ1-2	TRBV18	ASSPPAANYGYT
TRBJ2-1	TRBV9	ASGGAFYEQF
TRBJ2-7	TRBV9	ASSRSDRGFPYEQY
TRBJ2-5	TRBV7-9	ASSPRGIYQETQY
TRBJ2-1	TRBV28	ASRSFSGRALGNEQF
TRBJ1-1	TRBV6-4	ASSKGTDMNTEAF
TRBJ2-7	TRBV20-1	SVSPGPNYEQY
TRBJ2-1	TRBV3-1	ASSQEPRDTYNEQF
TRBJ2-1	TRBV14	ASSPVAGVNNEQF
TRBJ1-1	TRBV7-6	ASSLAGPVPNTEAF
TRBJ1-5	TRBV6-2/TRBV6-3	ASRSGVLAGRQPQH
TRBJ2-2	TRBV5-1	ASSFSKNTGELF
TRBJ2-3	TRBV25-1	ASSKSGLAVESTDTQY
TRBJ2-2	TRBV4-3	ASSQDMAGGTGELF
TRBJ2-1	TRBV11-2	ASRHRGDLATAPYNEQF
TRBJ2-1	TRBV29-1	SGTGQGTEQF
TRBJ2-3	TRBV2	ASREGSDTQY
TRBJ1-5	TRBV7-6	ASSLGVSNQPQH
TRBJ2-1	TRBV6-1	ASSLTIFSYNEQF
TRBJ1-4	TRBV12-3/TRBV12-4	ASSFLGFNEKLF